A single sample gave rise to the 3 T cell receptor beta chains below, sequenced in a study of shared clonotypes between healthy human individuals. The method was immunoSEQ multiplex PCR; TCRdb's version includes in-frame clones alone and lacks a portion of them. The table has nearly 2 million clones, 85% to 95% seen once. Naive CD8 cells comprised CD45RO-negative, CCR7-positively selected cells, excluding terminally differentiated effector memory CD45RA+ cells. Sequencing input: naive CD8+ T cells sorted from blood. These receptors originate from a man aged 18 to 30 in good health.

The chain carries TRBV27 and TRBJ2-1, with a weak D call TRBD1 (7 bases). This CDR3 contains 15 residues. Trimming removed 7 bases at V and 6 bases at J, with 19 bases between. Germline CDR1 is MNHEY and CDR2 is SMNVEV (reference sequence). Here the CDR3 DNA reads TGTGCCAGCATGGAGGGGGCTAGCAGGGCCAATGAGCAGTTCTTC. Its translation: CASMEGASRANEQFF.

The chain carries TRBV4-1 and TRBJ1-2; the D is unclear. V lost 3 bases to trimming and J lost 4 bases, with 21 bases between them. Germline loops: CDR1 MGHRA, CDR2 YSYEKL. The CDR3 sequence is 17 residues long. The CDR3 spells CASSQPANGGVSYGYTF. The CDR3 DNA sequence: TGCGCCAGCAGCCAGCCGGCGAACGGCGGCGTTTCCTATGGCTACACCTTC.

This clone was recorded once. The CDR3 DNA reads as TGTGCCAGCAGCCCCACAGGGAGCTATGGCTACACCTTC. Protein: CASSPTGSYGYTF. The genes are TRBV7-2 and TRBJ1-2, with a possible D match to TRBD1 (6 bases). Per germline, CDR1 SGHTA and CDR2 FQGNSA. V gave up 5 bases and J gave up 4 bases, with 11 bases separating them. The length of the CDR3 is 13 residues. The full variable domain, rest sourced from reference TRBV7-2 and TRBJ1-2, is GAGVSQSPSNKVTEKGKDVELRCDPISGHTALYWYRQSLGQGLEFLIYFQGNSAPDKSGLPSDRFSAERTGGSVSTLTIQRTQQEDSAVYLCASSPTGSYGYTFGSGTRLTVV.